This is a list of T cell receptor beta chains from one sample in a study of T cells after yellow fever vaccination. TCRdb reprocessed the 5' RACE reads via MiXCR and lists one record per CDR3 protein. The sample has around 330,000 distinct CDR3 sequences, 3.6% seen once. The sequences come from PBMCs, collected on the day of the yellow fever booster vaccination. The origin of the receptors is a man aged 18 to 35 who received the YFV17D yellow fever vaccine. CDR3s include the opening cysteine and the closing phenylalanine or tryptophan. A D gene is named only where the DNA matches it firmly. A clone size is listed for some rows: how often the clone was seen (once, few, many), or a class if it is expanded.

TRBV20-1	NA	TRBJ2-6	NA	CSASGLSGANVLTF	TGCAGTGCAAGCGGTTTATCTGGGGCCAACGTCCTGACTTTC
TRBV6-4	few	TRBJ1-5	NA	CASSGGHF	TGTGCCAGCAGTGGGGGGCATTTT
TRBV5-5	many	TRBJ1-2	TRBD1	CASSRDRELVSYGYTF	TGTGCCAGCAGCCGGGACAGGGAATTGGTCTCCTATGGCTACACCTTC
TRBV18	few	TRBJ1-1	NA	CASSPFREDTEAFF	TGTGCCAGCTCACCGTTTAGGGAGGACACTGAAGCTTTCTTT
TRBV20-1	few	TRBJ2-5	NA	CSAPWGGALPETQYF	TGCAGTGCTCCTTGGGGGGGGGCGCTTCCAGAGACCCAGTACTTC
TRBV6-2/TRBV6-3	many	TRBJ1-5	NA	CASRGLGNQPQHF	TGTGCCAGCAGGGGCCTTGGCAATCAGCCCCAGCATTTT
TRBV12-3/TRBV12-4	many	TRBJ2-5	TRBD1	CASSEPTATGDETQYF	TGTGCCAGCAGTGAACCAACCGCCACAGGGGATGAGACCCAGTACTTC
TRBV12-3/TRBV12-4	few	TRBJ1-2	NA	CASSLGVRLTGYGYTF	TGTGCCAGCAGTTTAGGAGTTCGGCTGACAGGCTATGGCTACACCTTC
TRBV14	NA	TRBJ2-5	NA	CASRKGYEETQYF	TGTGCCAGCCGAAAGGGGTATGAGGAGACCCAGTACTTC
TRBV5-1	many	TRBJ2-7	NA	CASSLAGAGFSYEQYF	TGCGCCAGCAGCTTGGCTGGGGCAGGCTTTTCCTACGAGCAGTACTTC
TRBV25-1	many	TRBJ2-2	NA	CASSEQPGELFF	TGTGCCAGCAGTGAGCAACCCGGGGAGCTGTTTTTT
TRBV10-1	few	TRBJ2-1	NA	CASSESRGGWDEQFF	TGCGCCAGCAGTGAGTCCCGGGGCGGTTGGGATGAGCAGTTCTTC
TRBV7-9	many	TRBJ1-2	NA	CASSLGGGTDNGYTF	TGTGCCAGCAGCTTAGGGGGCGGAACAGACAATGGCTACACCTTC
TRBV3-1	many	TRBJ2-3	TRBD2	CASSQGGTSGADTQYF	TGTGCCAGCAGCCAGGGCGGGACTAGCGGGGCAGATACGCAGTATTTT
TRBV18	NA	TRBJ2-1	NA	CASSPWAPSSSSYNEQFF	TGTGCCAGCTCACCATGGGCCCCTAGCTCTAGCTCCTACAATGAGCAGTTCTTC
TRBV5-1	many	TRBJ1-1	NA	CASSGGAVTEAFF	TGCGCCAGCAGCGGGGGGGCAGTCACTGAAGCTTTCTTT
TRBV12-3/TRBV12-4	NA	TRBJ2-2	NA	CASSFGDGELFF	TGTGCCAGCAGTTTCGGAGACGGGGAGCTGTTTTTT
TRBV7-2	few	TRBJ1-5	NA	CASSSQGIEQPQHF	TGTGCCAGCAGCTCCCAGGGCATAGAACAGCCCCAGCATTTT
TRBV5-6	many	TRBJ2-5	TRBD1	CASSPGKGAFETQYF	TGTGCCAGCAGCCCTGGGAAGGGGGCGTTCGAGACCCAGTACTTC
TRBV4-2	few	TRBJ2-7	NA	CASSQEVAGVHEQYF	TGTGCCAGCAGCCAAGAAGTTGCAGGGGTCCACGAGCAGTACTTC
TRBV5-1	many	TRBJ2-1	NA	CASSLSASADYYNEQFF	TGCGCCAGCAGCTTGAGCGCTAGCGCGGACTATTACAATGAGCAGTTCTTC
TRBV6-6	few	TRBJ2-1	NA	CASSHQQGIPYNEQFF	TGTGCCAGCAGCCACCAACAGGGTATCCCCTACAATGAGCAGTTCTTC
TRBV7-8	many	TRBJ1-1	NA	CASSPLMNTEAFF	TGTGCCAGCAGCCCACTCATGAACACTGAAGCTTTCTTT
TRBV13	many	TRBJ1-1	NA	CASSLVGGLKRTEAFF	TGTGCCAGCAGCTTAGTGGGTGGGTTAAAGAGGACTGAAGCTTTCTTT
TRBV12-3/TRBV12-4	NA	TRBJ2-3	NA	CASSLSLTDTQYF	TGTGCCAGCAGTTTGAGTCTCACAGATACGCAGTATTTT
TRBV6-5	NA	TRBJ1-1	NA	CASSVGGRMNTEAFF	TGTGCCAGCAGTGTCGGGGGACGGATGAACACTGAAGCTTTCTTT
TRBV24-1	NA	TRBJ2-1	NA	CATSDPNRGGNEQFF	TGTGCCACCAGTGACCCAAACAGGGGAGGAAATGAGCAGTTCTTC
TRBV5-1	NA	TRBJ2-1	NA	CASRFASSRSGNEQFF	TGCGCCAGCAGGTTTGCTAGCAGCCGTTCTGGCAATGAGCAGTTCTTC